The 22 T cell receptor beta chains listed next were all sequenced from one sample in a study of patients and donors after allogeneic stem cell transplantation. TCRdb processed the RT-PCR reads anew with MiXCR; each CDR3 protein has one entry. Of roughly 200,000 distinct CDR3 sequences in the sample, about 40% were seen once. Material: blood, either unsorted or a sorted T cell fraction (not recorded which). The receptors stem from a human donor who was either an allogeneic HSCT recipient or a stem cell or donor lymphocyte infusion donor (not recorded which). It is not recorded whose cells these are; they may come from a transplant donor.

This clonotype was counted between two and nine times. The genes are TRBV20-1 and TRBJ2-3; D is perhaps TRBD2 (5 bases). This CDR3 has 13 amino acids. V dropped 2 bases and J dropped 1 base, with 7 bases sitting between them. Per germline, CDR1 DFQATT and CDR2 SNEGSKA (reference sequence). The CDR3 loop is CSARYSGTDTQYF. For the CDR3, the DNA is TGCAGTGCTAGATATAGCGGCACAGATACGCAGTATTTT.

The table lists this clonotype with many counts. The CDR3, as DNA: TGCGCCAGCAGCGCAAAGACAGGGGGCCTTAACACTGAAGCTTTCTTT. Its protein product is CASSAKTGGLNTEAFF. The chain uses TRBV5-1 and TRBJ1-1; 10 bases fit TRBD1. The CDR3 runs to 16 residues. CDR1 is SGHRS and CDR2 is YFSETQ in the germline V gene. V dropped 4 bases and J dropped 2; count of bases not matched to a gene: 8.

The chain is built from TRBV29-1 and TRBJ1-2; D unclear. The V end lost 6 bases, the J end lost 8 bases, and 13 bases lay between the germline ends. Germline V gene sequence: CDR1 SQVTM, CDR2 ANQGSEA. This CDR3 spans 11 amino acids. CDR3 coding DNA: TGCAGCGTGTGGGGTGCCTGGGGCTACACCTTC. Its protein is CSVWGAWGYTF.

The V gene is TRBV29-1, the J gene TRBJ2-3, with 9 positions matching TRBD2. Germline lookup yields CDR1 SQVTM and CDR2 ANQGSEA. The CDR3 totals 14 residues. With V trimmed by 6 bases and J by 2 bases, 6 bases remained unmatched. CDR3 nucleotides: TGCAGCGTCCCAGCGGGAGGTTCCACAGATACGCAGTATTTT. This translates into CSVPAGGSTDTQYF.

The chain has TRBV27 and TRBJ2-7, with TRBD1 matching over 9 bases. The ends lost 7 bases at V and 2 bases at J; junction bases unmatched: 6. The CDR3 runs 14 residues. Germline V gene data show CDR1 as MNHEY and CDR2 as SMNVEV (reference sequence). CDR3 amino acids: CASIARQGAYEQYF. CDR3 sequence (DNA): TGTGCCAGCATCGCTAGACAGGGGGCCTACGAGCAGTACTTC.

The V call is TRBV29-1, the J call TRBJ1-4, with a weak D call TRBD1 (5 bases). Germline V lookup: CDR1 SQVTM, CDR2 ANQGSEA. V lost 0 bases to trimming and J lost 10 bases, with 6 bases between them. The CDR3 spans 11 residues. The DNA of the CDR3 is TGCAGCGTTGAAGATAGGGGAAAACTGTTTTTT. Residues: CSVEDRGKLFF.

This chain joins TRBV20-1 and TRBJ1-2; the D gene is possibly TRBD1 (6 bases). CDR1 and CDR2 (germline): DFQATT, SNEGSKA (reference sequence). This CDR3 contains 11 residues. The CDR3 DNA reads TGCAGCTTAGGGCAGGGGAATGGCTACACCTTC. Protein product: CSLGQGNGYTF.

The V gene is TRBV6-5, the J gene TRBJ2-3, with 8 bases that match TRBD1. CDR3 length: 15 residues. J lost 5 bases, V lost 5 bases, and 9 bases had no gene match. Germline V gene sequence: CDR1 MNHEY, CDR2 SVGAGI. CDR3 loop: CASSNTGGSGDTQYF. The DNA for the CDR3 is TGTGCCAGCAGTAACACAGGGGGAAGCGGAGATACGCAGTATTTT.

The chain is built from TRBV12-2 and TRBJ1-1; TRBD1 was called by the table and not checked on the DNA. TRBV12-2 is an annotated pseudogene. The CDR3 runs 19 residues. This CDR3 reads CASRLPETGTGLRQGEAFF. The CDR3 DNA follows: TGTGCAAGTCGCTTACCCGAGACCGGGACAGGACTAAGACAGGGAGAAGCTTTCTTT.

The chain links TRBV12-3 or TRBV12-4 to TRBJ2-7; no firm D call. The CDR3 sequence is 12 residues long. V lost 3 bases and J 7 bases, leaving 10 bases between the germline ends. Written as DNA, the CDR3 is TGTGCCAGCAGTTTCGGCCCCGGGGAGCAGTACTTC. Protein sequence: CASSFGPGEQYF.

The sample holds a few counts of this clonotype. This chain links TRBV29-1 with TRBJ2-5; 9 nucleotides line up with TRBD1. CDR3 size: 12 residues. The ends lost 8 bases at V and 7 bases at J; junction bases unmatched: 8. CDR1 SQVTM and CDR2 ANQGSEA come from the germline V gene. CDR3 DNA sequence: TGCAGCTGGACAGGGGTGGCGGGGACCCAGTACTTC. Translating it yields CSWTGVAGTQYF.

The chain's CDR3 is CATRPYLNTEAFF. The CDR3 coding sequence is TGTGCCACCCGGCCCTACTTGAACACTGAAGCTTTCTTT. The chain is built from TRBV2 and TRBJ1-1; D ambiguous. Per germline, CDR1 SNHLY and CDR2 FYNNEI. Trimming removed 10 bases at V and 0 bases at J, with 12 bases between. CDR3 size: 13 residues.

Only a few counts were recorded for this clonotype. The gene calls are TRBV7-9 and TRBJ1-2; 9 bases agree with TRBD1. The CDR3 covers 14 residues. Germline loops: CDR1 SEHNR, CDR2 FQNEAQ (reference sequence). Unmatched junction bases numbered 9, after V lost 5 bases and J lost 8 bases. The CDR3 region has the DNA TGTGCCAGCAGCGAAGGACAGGGGTACGGCGGCTACACCTTC. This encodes CASSEGQGYGGYTF.

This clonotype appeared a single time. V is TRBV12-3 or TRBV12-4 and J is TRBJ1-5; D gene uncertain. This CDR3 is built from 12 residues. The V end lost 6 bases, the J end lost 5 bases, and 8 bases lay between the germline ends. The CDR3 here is CASSPADQPQHF. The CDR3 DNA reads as TGTGCCAGCAGCCCGGCGGATCAGCCCCAGCATTTT.

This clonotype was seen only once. CDR3: CASSEETSKVFGRDTQYF. CDR3 DNA: TGTGCCAGCAGTGAAGAGACAAGTAAGGTCTTCGGACGAGATACGCAGTATTTT. V usage is TRBV25-1 and J usage is TRBJ2-3, with no clear D. CDR3 size: 18 residues. V was pared by 2 bases and J by 5 bases, with 23 bases between. Germline loops: CDR1 MGHDK, CDR2 SYGVNS.

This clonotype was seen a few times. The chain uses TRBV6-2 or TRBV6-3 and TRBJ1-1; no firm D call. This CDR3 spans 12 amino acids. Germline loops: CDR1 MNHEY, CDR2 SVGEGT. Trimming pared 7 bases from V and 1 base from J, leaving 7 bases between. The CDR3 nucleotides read TGTGCCAGCATCAACAGGAACACTGAAGCTTTCTTT. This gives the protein CASINRNTEAFF.

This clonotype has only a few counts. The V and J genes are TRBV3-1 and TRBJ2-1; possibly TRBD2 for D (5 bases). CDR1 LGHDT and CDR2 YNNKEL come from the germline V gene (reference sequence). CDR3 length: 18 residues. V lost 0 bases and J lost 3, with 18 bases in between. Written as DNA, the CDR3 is TGTGCCAGCAGCCAAGAAACGGCGGGCATTACCGACTACAATGAGCAGTTCTTC. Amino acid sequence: CASSQETAGITDYNEQFF.

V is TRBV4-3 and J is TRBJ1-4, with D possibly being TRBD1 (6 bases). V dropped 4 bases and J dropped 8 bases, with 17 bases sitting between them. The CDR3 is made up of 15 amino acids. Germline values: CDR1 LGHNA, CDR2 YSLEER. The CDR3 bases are TGCGCCAGCAGCCCGGAGGGGCGAGGGGGAGAAAAACTGTTTTTT. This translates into CASSPEGRGGEKLFF.

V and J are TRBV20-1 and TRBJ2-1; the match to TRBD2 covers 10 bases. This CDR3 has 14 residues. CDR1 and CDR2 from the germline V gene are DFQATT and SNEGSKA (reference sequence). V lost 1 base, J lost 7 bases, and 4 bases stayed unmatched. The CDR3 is CSARGLAGVNEQFF. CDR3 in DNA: TGCAGTGCTAGAGGGCTAGCGGGAGTGAATGAGCAGTTCTTC.

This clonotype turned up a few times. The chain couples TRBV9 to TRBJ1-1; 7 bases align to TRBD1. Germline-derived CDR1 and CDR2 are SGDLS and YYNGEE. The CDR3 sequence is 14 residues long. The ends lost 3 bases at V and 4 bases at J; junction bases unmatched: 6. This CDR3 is CASSGPDRVTEAFF. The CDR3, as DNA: TGTGCCAGCAGCGGACCCGACAGGGTCACTGAAGCTTTCTTT.

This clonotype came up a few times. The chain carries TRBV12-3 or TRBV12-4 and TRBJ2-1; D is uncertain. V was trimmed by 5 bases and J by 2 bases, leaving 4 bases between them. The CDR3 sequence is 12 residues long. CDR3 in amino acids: CASSPPYNEQFF. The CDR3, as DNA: TGTGCCAGCAGTCCCCCCTACAATGAGCAGTTCTTC.

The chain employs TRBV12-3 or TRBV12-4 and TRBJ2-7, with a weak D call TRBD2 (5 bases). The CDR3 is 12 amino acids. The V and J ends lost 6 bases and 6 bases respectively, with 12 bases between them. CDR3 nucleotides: TGTGCCAGCAGCACCAGCGGTCCCGAGCAGTACTTC. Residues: CASSTSGPEQYF.